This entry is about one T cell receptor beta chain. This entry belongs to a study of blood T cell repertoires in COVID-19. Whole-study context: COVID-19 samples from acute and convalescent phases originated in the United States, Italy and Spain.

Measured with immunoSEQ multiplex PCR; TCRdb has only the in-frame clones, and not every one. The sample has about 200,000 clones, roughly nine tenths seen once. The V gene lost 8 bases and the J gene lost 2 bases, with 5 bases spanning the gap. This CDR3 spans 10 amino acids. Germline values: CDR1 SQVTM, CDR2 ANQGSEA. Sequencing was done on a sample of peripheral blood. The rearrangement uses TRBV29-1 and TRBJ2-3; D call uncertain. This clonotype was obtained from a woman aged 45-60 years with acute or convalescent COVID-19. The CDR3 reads CSTDTDTQYF. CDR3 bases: TGCAGCACTGACACAGATACGCAGTATTTT.